The clone carrying this TCR beta chain was found once. Its specificity is not known. The assay was immunoSEQ multiplex PCR, and TCRdb's table has in-frame clones only and misses some. The profile shows about 85,000 clones, approximately 86% of them singletons. The data were obtained in a study of OX40 agonist ivuxolimab in advanced cancers. Study context: Three patients showed partial responses: one hepatocellular carcinoma and two cutaneous melanoma cases. Regarding the study as a whole: Researchers report that CD8+ T cells had, on average, more expanded clones than CD4+. At 0.1 to 3.0 mg/kg, clonal expansion of CD4+ and CD8+ blood T cells had occurred by week 6. Among some nonresponders, normalized T-cell clonal expansion was also low.

The germline CDR1 and CDR2 sequences are MGHRA and YSYEKL. V shed 4 bases and J 5 bases; nucleotides not matched to a gene: 10. CDR3 size: 16 residues. The rearrangement links TRBV4-1 to TRBJ1-2; TRBD1 matches 10 bases. This clonotype originated in an adult with an advanced solid tumor such as melanoma, head and neck, liver or kidney cancer. The specimen was CD4+ or CD8+ T cells sorted from blood, collected in a trial of the OX40 agonist ivuxolimab. CDR3 in amino acids: CASSPGGQGKGYGYTF. CDR3 sequence (DNA): TGCGCCAGCAGCCCGGGGGGACAGGGGAAGGGGTATGGCTACACCTTC.